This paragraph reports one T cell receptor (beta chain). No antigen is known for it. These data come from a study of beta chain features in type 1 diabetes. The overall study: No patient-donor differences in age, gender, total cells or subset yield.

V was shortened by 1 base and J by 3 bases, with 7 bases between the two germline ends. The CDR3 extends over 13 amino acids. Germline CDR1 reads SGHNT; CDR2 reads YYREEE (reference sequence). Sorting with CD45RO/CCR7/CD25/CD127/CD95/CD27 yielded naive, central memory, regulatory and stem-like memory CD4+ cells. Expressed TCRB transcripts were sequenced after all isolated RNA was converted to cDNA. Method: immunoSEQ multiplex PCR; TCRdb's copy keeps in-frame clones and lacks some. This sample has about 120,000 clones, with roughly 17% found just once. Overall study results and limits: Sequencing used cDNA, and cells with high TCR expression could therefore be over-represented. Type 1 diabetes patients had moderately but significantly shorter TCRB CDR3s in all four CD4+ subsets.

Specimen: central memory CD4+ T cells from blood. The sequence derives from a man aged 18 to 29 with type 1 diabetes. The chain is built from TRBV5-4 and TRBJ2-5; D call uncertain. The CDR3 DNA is TGTGCCAGCAGCTTGCTTCAGGAAGAGACCCAGTACTTC. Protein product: CASSLLQEETQYF.